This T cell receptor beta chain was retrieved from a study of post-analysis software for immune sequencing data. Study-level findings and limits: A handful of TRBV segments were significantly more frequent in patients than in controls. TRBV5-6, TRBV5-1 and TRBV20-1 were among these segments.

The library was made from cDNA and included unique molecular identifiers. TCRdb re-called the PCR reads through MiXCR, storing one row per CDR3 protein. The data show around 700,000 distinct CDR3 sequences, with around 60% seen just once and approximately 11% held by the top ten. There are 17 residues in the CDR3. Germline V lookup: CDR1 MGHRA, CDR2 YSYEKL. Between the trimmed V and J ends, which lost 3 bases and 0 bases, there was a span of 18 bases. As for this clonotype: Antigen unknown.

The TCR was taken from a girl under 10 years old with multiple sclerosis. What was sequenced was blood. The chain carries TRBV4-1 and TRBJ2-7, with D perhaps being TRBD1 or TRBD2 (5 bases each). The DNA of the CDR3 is TGCGCCAGCAGCCAGGGGCCTCCGGGACCTCACTCCTACGAGCAGTACTTC. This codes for CASSQGPPGPHSYEQYF.